This T cell receptor (beta chain) was recorded in a study of CD8 T cells in Susac syndrome. The RNA, roughly 0.45 to 1 ug, was put through reverse transcription using random hexamers. TCR beta CDR3 was amplified by immunoSEQ covering 54 Vbeta and 13 Jbeta. MiXCR, run by TCRdb on the immunoSEQ multiplex PCR reads, gives a single entry per CDR3 protein. The table shows approximately 220,000 distinct CDR3 sequences, with 95% occurring only once. As regards this clonotype: A junction end diverges from the germline sequence, so it may reflect a read error.

Germline V gives CDR1 SQVTM, CDR2 ANQGSEA. The CDR3 consists of 13 residues. The sequenced sample was CD4+ T cells from PBMCs. The clonotype originates from a human donor with multiple sclerosis. This chain connects TRBV29-1 to TRBJ1-2; D gene unclear. CDR3 sequence: CSVEDTVSYDYTF. CDR3 bases: TGCAGCGTTGAAGATACAGTTTCCTATGACTACACCTTC.